Reported below is one TCR beta chain. Its specificity is not known. Sample-barcoded 5' priming and a J-beta primer mix drove a second PCR of roughly 6 to 12 cycles. Carrying 12 random nucleotides, a template-switch adaptor labeled each individual cDNA molecule. TCRdb re-called the 5' RACE reads through MiXCR, storing one row per CDR3 protein. The table lists 1,800,000 or so distinct CDR3 sequences, roughly 43% of them singletons. The sample providers were healthy Caucasian people from Russia, aged about 6 to 90. These data are taken from a study of blood T cells in healthy people across ages. Study outcomes and limitations: Comparison with aged donors showed that long-lived donors had more naive CD4+ cells and higher diversity.

Germline V gene lookup returns CDR1 DFQATT and CDR2 SNEGSKA (reference sequence). The CDR3 is made up of 13 amino acids. Between the trimmed V and J ends, which lost 8 bases and 3 bases, there was a span of 16 bases. The specimen was blood. This sequence joins TRBV20-1 and TRBJ1-1; a possible D gene is TRBD1 (6 bases). This clonotype originated in a human donor in good health. DNA of the CDR3: TGCAGTACTACTACAGGGACGTACACTGAAGCTTTCTTT. Protein product: CSTTTGTYTEAFF.